This T cell receptor (beta chain) comes out of a study of shared T cell receptors in the human thymus. Trimming at V came to 3 bases and at J to 11 bases, leaving 15 bases not matched to a gene. The CDR3 is 15 residues long. From germline, CDR1 is SGHRS and CDR2 YFSETQ. Some clones are missing from TCRdb's copy, which holds only in-frame ones; the method was immunoSEQ multiplex PCR. The sample holds some 760,000 clones; approximately 85% are singletons and the top ten take under 0.012%. The sample was also linked to a second study, of human thymus T cells. From that paper: Samples came from healthy Finnish infants during open corrective cardiac surgery. Thymus tissue for the work was resected from patients undergoing corrective heart surgery. Both thymic and peripheral blood repertoires showed apparently biased V and J usage.

The chain employs TRBV5-1 and TRBJ1-1; 8 bases match TRBD1. The sequence derives from a girl less than two years old with a congenital heart defect. The sequencing input was thymocytes. CDR3 loop: CASSSNRGSWRAAFF. CDR3 in DNA: TGCGCCAGCAGCTCCAACAGGGGGTCGTGGAGGGCCGCTTTCTTT. Using reference TRBV5-1 and TRBJ1-1 for the parts outside the CDR3, the full variable domain is KAGVTQTPRYLIKTRGQQVTLSCSPISGHRSVSWYQQTPGQGLQFLFEYFSETQRNKGNFPGRFSGRQFSNSRSEMNVSTLELGDSALYLCASSSNRGSWRAAFFGQGTRLTVV.